A selection of T cell receptor beta chains follows, all from one sample in a study of blood T cell repertoires in COVID-19. Profiling relied on immunoSEQ multiplex PCR, and the TCRdb table lists in-frame clones only, not all of them. The profile shows under 350,000 clones, 85% of them singletons. Sequencing input: peripheral blood. These receptors all stem from a human donor in a cohort sampled during active COVID-19. CDR3s leave out the opening cysteine and the closing phenylalanine or tryptophan. Each record gives: clone size, D gene, J gene, V gene, CDR3 length, CDR3 protein. A D gene is named only where the DNA matches it firmly. Size is omitted from some rows. Given values are once, few, many or a class for expanded clones.

abundance: .
d_gene: .
j_gene: TRBJ1-1
v_gene: TRBV18
len: 10
CDR3aa: ASSPKENEAF

abundance: .
d_gene: .
j_gene: TRBJ1-1
v_gene: TRBV7-2
len: 12
CDR3aa: ASSLTGRDTEAF

abundance: once
d_gene: .
j_gene: TRBJ1-1
v_gene: TRBV12-5
len: 13
CDR3aa: ASGLEGHTNTEAF

abundance: .
d_gene: .
j_gene: TRBJ2-7
v_gene: TRBV5-4
len: 12
CDR3aa: ASSPRDVSYEQY

abundance: .
d_gene: TRBD2
j_gene: TRBJ2-3
v_gene: TRBV24-1
len: 14
CDR3aa: ATSHPSGQATDTQY

abundance: .
d_gene: .
j_gene: TRBJ2-3
v_gene: TRBV18
len: 13
CDR3aa: ASSPNGAQADTQY

abundance: .
d_gene: .
j_gene: TRBJ2-7
v_gene: TRBV19
len: 12
CDR3aa: ASSITGTDYEQY

abundance: few
d_gene: TRBD1
j_gene: TRBJ1-3
v_gene: TRBV12-5
len: 14
CDR3aa: ASGLGGQATGNTIY

abundance: .
d_gene: .
j_gene: TRBJ2-1
v_gene: TRBV9
len: 12
CDR3aa: ASSPHAAYNEQF

abundance: .
d_gene: .
j_gene: TRBJ1-2
v_gene: TRBV19
len: 11
CDR3aa: ASSSSDWEGYT

abundance: .
d_gene: .
j_gene: TRBJ2-7
v_gene: TRBV25-1
len: 10
CDR3aa: ASSVGGYEQY

abundance: .
d_gene: .
j_gene: TRBJ1-1
v_gene: TRBV5-1
len: 12
CDR3aa: ASSWSREHTEAF

abundance: .
d_gene: TRBD2
j_gene: TRBJ2-2
v_gene: TRBV18
len: 14
CDR3aa: ASSSLSGEITGELF

abundance: .
d_gene: .
j_gene: TRBJ2-2
v_gene: TRBV5-1
len: 13
CDR3aa: ASSLGRGNTGELF

abundance: .
d_gene: TRBD1
j_gene: TRBJ1-2
v_gene: TRBV18
len: 12
CDR3aa: ASSPDRVYRGYT

abundance: once
d_gene: .
j_gene: TRBJ1-3
v_gene: TRBV4-2
len: 15
CDR3aa: ASSQGLYRVSGNTIY

abundance: .
d_gene: .
j_gene: TRBJ2-1
v_gene: TRBV25-1
len: 12
CDR3aa: ASSDPPGAHEQF

abundance: .
d_gene: .
j_gene: TRBJ2-7
v_gene: TRBV5-1
len: 12
CDR3aa: ASSSRQRSYEQY

abundance: .
d_gene: .
j_gene: TRBJ2-1
v_gene: TRBV25-1
len: 11
CDR3aa: ASSDNPYNEQF

abundance: few
d_gene: TRBD1
j_gene: TRBJ1-5
v_gene: TRBV19
len: 16
CDR3aa: ASTPGAGGNWVSQPQH

abundance: .
d_gene: .
j_gene: TRBJ1-5
v_gene: TRBV6-1
len: 22
CDR3aa: ASSEVVEGHKLAPYSGIYQPQH

abundance: .
d_gene: TRBD2
j_gene: TRBJ2-1
v_gene: TRBV3-1/TRBV3-2
len: 15
CDR3aa: ASSQEGLAGGRGEQF

abundance: .
d_gene: .
j_gene: TRBJ1-5
v_gene: TRBV21-1
len: 14
CDR3aa: ASSSRTGGHNQPQH

abundance: .
d_gene: TRBD1
j_gene: TRBJ2-7
v_gene: TRBV9
len: 13
CDR3aa: ASSALPGQTYEQY

abundance: many
d_gene: TRBD1
j_gene: TRBJ1-1
v_gene: TRBV6-1
len: 12
CDR3aa: ASSEGGAVTEAF

abundance: .
d_gene: TRBD2
j_gene: TRBJ2-4
v_gene: TRBV19
len: 13
CDR3aa: ASSIWGGDKNIQY

abundance: few
d_gene: .
j_gene: TRBJ1-2
v_gene: TRBV7-8
len: 10
CDR3aa: ASSPSLEGYT

abundance: .
d_gene: .
j_gene: TRBJ2-7
v_gene: TRBV5-6
len: 12
CDR3aa: ASSWNQGVCEQY

abundance: .
d_gene: .
j_gene: TRBJ1-1
v_gene: TRBV18
len: 13
CDR3aa: ASSPLEGAGTEAF

abundance: .
d_gene: TRBD2
j_gene: TRBJ2-5
v_gene: TRBV7-9
len: 13
CDR3aa: ASSFLAGGPETQY

abundance: .
d_gene: TRBD1
j_gene: TRBJ2-3
v_gene: TRBV4-1
len: 14
CDR3aa: ASSHTAGTGEDTQY

abundance: .
d_gene: .
j_gene: TRBJ1-2
v_gene: TRBV10-2
len: 11
CDR3aa: ASSPDTFDGYT

abundance: .
d_gene: .
j_gene: TRBJ1-4
v_gene: TRBV18
len: 12
CDR3aa: ASSPSSTNEKLF

abundance: .
d_gene: .
j_gene: TRBJ1-1
v_gene: TRBV13
len: 9
CDR3aa: ASSFRDEAF

abundance: .
d_gene: .
j_gene: TRBJ2-3
v_gene: TRBV5-5
len: 13
CDR3aa: ASSSRGGSTDTQY

abundance: once
d_gene: .
j_gene: TRBJ1-1
v_gene: TRBV7-3
len: 11
CDR3aa: ASSKQQNTEAF

abundance: .
d_gene: .
j_gene: TRBJ2-1
v_gene: TRBV2
len: 13
CDR3aa: ASSETTLRYNEQF

abundance: few
d_gene: .
j_gene: TRBJ1-5
v_gene: TRBV7-8
len: 13
CDR3aa: ASSTTNQGNQPQH

abundance: .
d_gene: .
j_gene: TRBJ2-5
v_gene: TRBV23-1
len: 13
CDR3aa: ASSQSPGSEETQY

abundance: .
d_gene: TRBD2
j_gene: TRBJ2-3
v_gene: TRBV30
len: 11
CDR3aa: AWSLSGGQTQY

abundance: .
d_gene: .
j_gene: TRBJ2-2
v_gene: TRBV5-4
len: 10
CDR3aa: ASSFQAGELF

abundance: few
d_gene: .
j_gene: TRBJ1-6
v_gene: TRBV4-2
len: 14
CDR3aa: ASSQDYRGEDSPLH

abundance: .
d_gene: TRBD1
j_gene: TRBJ2-2
v_gene: TRBV30
len: 13
CDR3aa: ASTGTGKNTGELF

abundance: .
d_gene: TRBD1
j_gene: TRBJ1-2
v_gene: TRBV5-6
len: 13
CDR3aa: ASSTSDRGPYGYT

abundance: .
d_gene: .
j_gene: TRBJ1-1
v_gene: TRBV19
len: 14
CDR3aa: ASSTRSDSMNTEAF

abundance: .
d_gene: .
j_gene: TRBJ1-1
v_gene: TRBV27
len: 12
CDR3aa: ASSPLRGNTEAF

abundance: once
d_gene: .
j_gene: TRBJ1-2
v_gene: TRBV19
len: 12
CDR3aa: ASSTVQGLYGYT

abundance: .
d_gene: .
j_gene: TRBJ1-1
v_gene: TRBV7-2
len: 10
CDR3aa: ASSSQQGHVF

abundance: .
d_gene: TRBD1
j_gene: TRBJ1-1
v_gene: TRBV6-4
len: 10
CDR3aa: ASIGTGTEAF

abundance: .
d_gene: .
j_gene: TRBJ1-2
v_gene: TRBV19
len: 11
CDR3aa: ASSPERNYGYT

abundance: .
d_gene: TRBD1
j_gene: TRBJ2-3
v_gene: TRBV11-2
len: 15
CDR3aa: ASSSGARDRGRVTQY

abundance: .
d_gene: .
j_gene: TRBJ2-2
v_gene: TRBV6-1
len: 11
CDR3aa: ASSEYITGELF

abundance: .
d_gene: .
j_gene: TRBJ2-1
v_gene: TRBV30
len: 12
CDR3aa: AWSVGTLYNEQF

abundance: .
d_gene: .
j_gene: TRBJ1-1
v_gene: TRBV5-4
len: 11
CDR3aa: ASSLGENTEAF